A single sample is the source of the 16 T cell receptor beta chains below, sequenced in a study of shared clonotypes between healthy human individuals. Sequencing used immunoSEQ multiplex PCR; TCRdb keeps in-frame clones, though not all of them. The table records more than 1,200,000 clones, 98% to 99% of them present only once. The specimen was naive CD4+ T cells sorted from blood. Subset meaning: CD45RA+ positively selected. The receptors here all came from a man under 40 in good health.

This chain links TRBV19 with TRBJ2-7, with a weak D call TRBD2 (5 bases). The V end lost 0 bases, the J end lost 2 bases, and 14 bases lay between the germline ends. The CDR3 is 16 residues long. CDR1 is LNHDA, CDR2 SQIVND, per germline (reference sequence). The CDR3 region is CASSIDHLGGTYEQYF. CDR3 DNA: TGTGCCAGTAGTATAGATCATCTAGGAGGAACCTACGAGCAGTACTTC.

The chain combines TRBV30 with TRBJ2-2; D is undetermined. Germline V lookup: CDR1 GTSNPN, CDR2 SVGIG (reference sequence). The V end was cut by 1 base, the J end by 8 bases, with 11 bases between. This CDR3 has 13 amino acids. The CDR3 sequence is CAWSASRSGELFF. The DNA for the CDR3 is TGTGCCTGGAGTGCCTCTCGTTCGGGGGAGCTGTTTTTT.

The CDR3, as DNA: TGTGCCAGCAGTTACCCGAGGGACAGGGGTTGGAATGAGCAGTTCTTC. The encoded protein is CASSYPRDRGWNEQFF. The chain joins TRBV6-6 to TRBJ2-1; TRBD1 matches 10 bases. The trim removed 2 bases at V and 7 bases at J, leaving 8 bases unmatched. Germline V gene sequence: CDR1 MNHNY, CDR2 SVGAGI (reference sequence). The CDR3 is 16 amino acids.

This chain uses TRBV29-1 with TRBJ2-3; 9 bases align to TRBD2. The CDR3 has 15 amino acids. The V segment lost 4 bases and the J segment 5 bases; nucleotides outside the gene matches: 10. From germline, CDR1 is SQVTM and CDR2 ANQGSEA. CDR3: CSVGIGGRAGDTQYF. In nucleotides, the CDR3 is TGCAGCGTTGGAATAGGCGGGAGGGCCGGAGATACGCAGTATTTT.

Written as DNA, the CDR3 is TGTGCCAGCACTAGGGCAGGACTCTCCTACGAGCAGTACTTC. Translating it yields CASTRAGLSYEQYF. The chain joins TRBV28 to TRBJ2-7; D might be TRBD2 (5 bases). Trimming removed 7 bases from V and 0 bases from J, with 13 bases in between. The V gene's germline CDR1 is MDHEN and CDR2 SYDVKM. This CDR3 is 14 amino acids long. The full variable domain, with the rest looked up from reference TRBV28 and TRBJ2-7, is DVKVTQSSRYLVKRTGEKVFLECVQDMDHENMFWYRQDPGLGLRLIYFSYDVKMKEKGDIPEGYSVSREKKERFSLILESASTNQTSMYLCASTRAGLSYEQYFGPGTRLTVT.

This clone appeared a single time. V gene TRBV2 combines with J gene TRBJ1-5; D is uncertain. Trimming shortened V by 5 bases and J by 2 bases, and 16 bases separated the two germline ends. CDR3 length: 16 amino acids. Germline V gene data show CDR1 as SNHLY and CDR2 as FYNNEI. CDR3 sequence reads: CASSTISLGGNQPQHF. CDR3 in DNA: TGTGCCAGCAGTACCATCAGCCTCGGTGGCAATCAGCCCCAGCATTTT.

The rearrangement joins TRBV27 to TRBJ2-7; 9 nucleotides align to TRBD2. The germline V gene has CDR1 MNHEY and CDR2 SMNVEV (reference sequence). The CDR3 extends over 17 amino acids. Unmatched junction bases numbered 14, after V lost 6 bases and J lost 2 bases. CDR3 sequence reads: CASRPGSSGSPPYEQYF. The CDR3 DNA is TGTGCCAGCAGACCCGGGAGTAGCGGGAGCCCACCCTACGAGCAGTACTTC.

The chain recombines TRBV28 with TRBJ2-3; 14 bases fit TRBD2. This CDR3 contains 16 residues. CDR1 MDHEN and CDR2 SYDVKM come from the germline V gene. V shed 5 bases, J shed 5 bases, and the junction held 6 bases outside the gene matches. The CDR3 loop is CASSPGLAGARDTQYF. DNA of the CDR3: TGTGCCAGCAGTCCGGGACTAGCGGGAGCACGAGATACGCAGTATTTT.

CDR3 nucleotides: TGTGCCAGCAGCTTGCGATTTGCTGAAGCTTTCTTT. Protein product: CASSLRFAEAFF. The V and J genes are TRBV7-2 and TRBJ1-1; D unresolved. Germline V gene lookup returns CDR1 SGHTA and CDR2 FQGNSA. The CDR3 is 12 residues long. The ends were cut back, 3 bases at V and 6 bases at J, with 8 bases in the middle.

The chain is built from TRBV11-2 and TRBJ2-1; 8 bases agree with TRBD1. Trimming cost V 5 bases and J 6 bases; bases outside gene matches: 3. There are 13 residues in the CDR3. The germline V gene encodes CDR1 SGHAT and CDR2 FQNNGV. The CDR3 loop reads CASSTDRANEQFF. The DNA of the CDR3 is TGTGCCAGCAGCACGGACAGGGCCAATGAGCAGTTCTTC.

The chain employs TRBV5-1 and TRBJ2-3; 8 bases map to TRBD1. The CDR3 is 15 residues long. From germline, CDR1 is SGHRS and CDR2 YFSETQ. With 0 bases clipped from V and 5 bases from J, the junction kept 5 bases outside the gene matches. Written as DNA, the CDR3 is TGCGCCAGCAGCTTGGACAGGGGGGACGTAGATACGCAGTATTTT. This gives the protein CASSLDRGDVDTQYF. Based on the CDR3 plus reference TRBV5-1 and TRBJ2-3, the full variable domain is KAGVTQTPRYLIKTRGQQVTLSCSPISGHRSVSWYQQTPGQGLQFLFEYFSETQRNKGNFPGRFSGRQFSNSRSEMNVSTLELGDSALYLCASSLDRGDVDTQYFGPGTRLTVL.

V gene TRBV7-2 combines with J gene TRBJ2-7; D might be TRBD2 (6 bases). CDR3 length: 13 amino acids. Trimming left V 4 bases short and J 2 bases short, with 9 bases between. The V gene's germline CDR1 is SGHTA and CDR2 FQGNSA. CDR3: CASSSTGAYEQYF. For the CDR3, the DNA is TGTGCCAGCAGCTCGACGGGGGCCTACGAGCAGTACTTC.

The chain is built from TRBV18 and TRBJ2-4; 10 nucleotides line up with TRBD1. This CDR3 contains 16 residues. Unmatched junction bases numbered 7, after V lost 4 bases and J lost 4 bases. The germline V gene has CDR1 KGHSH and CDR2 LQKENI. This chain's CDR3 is CASSHGQGGLKNIQYF. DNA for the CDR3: TGTGCCAGCTCACACGGACAGGGGGGCCTGAAAAACATTCAGTACTTC.

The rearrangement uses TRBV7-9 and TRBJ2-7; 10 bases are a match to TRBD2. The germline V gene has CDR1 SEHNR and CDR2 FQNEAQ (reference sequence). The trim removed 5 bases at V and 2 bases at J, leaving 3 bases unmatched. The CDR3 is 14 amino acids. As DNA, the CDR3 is TGTGCCAGCAGCGCTAGCGGGAGTGCCTACGAGCAGTACTTC. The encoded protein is CASSASGSAYEQYF.

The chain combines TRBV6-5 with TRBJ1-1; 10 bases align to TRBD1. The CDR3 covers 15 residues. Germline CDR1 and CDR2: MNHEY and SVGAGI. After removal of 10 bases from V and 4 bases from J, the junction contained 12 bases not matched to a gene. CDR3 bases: TGTGCCACGATAGACAGGGGGCGTGCCGGCACTGAAGCTTTCTTT. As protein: CATIDRGRAGTEAFF.

CDR3 DNA: TGTGCCAGCAGTTTGCCCAGCTACTCTGGAAACACCATATATTTT. Translated: CASSLPSYSGNTIYF. V is TRBV28 and J is TRBJ1-3; D is unclear. Trimming removed 3 bases from V and 0 bases from J, with 9 bases in between. This CDR3 comprises 15 residues. Germline lookup yields CDR1 MDHEN and CDR2 SYDVKM.